These 23 T cell receptor beta chains were sequenced from one sample in a study of early T cells in non-severe SARS-CoV-2 infection. A single record per CDR3 protein comes from TCRdb applying MiXCR to the 5' RACE reads. The sample includes tens of thousands of distinct CDR3 sequences, under 7.5% of them seen just once. The material sequenced was whole blood, taken at baseline. The origin of the receptors is an adult who was a healthcare worker with PCR-confirmed SARS-CoV-2 infection or an uninfected control (not recorded which).

The chain has TRBV7-9 and TRBJ2-1; D is perhaps TRBD1 (6 bases). The V gene lost 1 base and the J gene lost 7 bases, with 11 bases spanning the gap. Per germline, CDR1 SEHNR and CDR2 FQNEAQ (reference sequence). The CDR3 has 14 amino acids. The CDR3 DNA is TGTGCCAGCAGCTTAGGCCAGGGGTGGAATGAGCAGTTCTTC. Translated, it gives CASSLGQGWNEQFF.

This clonotype was picked up a small number of times. J is TRBJ1-2 and V is TRBV10-3; D not certain. Germline V lookup: CDR1 ENHRY, CDR2 SYGVKD. Trimming cost V 2 bases and J 4 bases, with 8 bases left between them. The CDR3 is made up of 13 amino acids. The CDR3 nucleotides read TGTGCCATCAGTGAGGGACCCGGCTATGGCTACACCTTC. Translating it yields CAISEGPGYGYTF.

This clonotype was seen many times. The chain combines TRBV7-9 with TRBJ1-2; D remains unclear. This CDR3 has 16 residues. Germline assignment: CDR1 SEHNR and CDR2 FQNEAQ (reference sequence). V was pared by 5 bases and J by 1 base, with 17 bases between. The CDR3, as DNA: TGTGCCAGCAGCCCCACCGTAGTGGTTGGTAACTATGGCTACACCTTC. Translating it yields CASSPTVVVGNYGYTF.

The chain is built from TRBV6-5 and TRBJ2-5; D may be TRBD1 or TRBD2 (5 bases each). Germline V gene lookup returns CDR1 MNHEY and CDR2 SVGAGI. The V gene lost 7 bases and the J gene lost 5 bases, with 14 bases spanning the gap. The CDR3 length is 13 residues. CDR3 DNA: TGTGCCAGCACCGGTTCAGGGAGCGAGACCCAGTACTTC. Translated: CASTGSGSETQYF.

This chain links TRBV11-2 with TRBJ2-3, with D possibly being TRBD1 (6 bases). The V end lost 2 bases, the J end lost 5 bases, and 17 bases lay between the germline ends. From germline, CDR1 is SGHAT and CDR2 FQNNGV. The CDR3 is made up of 16 amino acids. CDR3 in amino acids: CASSLYRDASKDTQYF. Written as DNA, the CDR3 is TGTGCCAGCAGCTTATACAGGGACGCGAGTAAAGATACGCAGTATTTT. Complete variable domain (other parts from reference TRBV11-2 and TRBJ2-3): EAGVAQSPRYKIIEKRQSVAFWCNPISGHATLYWYQQILGQGPKLLIQFQNNGVVDDSQLPKDRFSAERLKGVDSTLKIQPAKLEDSAVYLCASSLYRDASKDTQYFGPGTRLTVL.

V usage is TRBV5-1 and J usage is TRBJ2-7; 7 bases line up with TRBD2. The V and J ends lost 0 bases and 5 bases, in that order; junction bases with no gene match: 5. The germline V gene has CDR1 SGHRS and CDR2 YFSETQ. The CDR3 consists of 14 residues. In DNA form, the CDR3 reads TGCGCCAGCAGCTTGGCCTCGGCGGGGGACGAGCAGTACTTC. It translates to CASSLASAGDEQYF. The variable domain in full, completed from reference TRBV5-1 and TRBJ2-7, reads KAGVTQTPRYLIKTRGQQVTLSCSPISGHRSVSWYQQTPGQGLQFLFEYFSETQRNKGNFPGRFSGRQFSNSRSEMNVSTLELGDSALYLCASSLASAGDEQYFGPGTRLTVT.

The V call is TRBV20-1, the J call TRBJ2-7, with TRBD1 identical over 9 bases. The V and J ends lost 0 bases and 3 bases, in that order; junction bases with no gene match: 6. The germline V gene has CDR1 DFQATT and CDR2 SNEGSKA (reference sequence). The CDR3 spans 15 residues. The CDR3 DNA is TGCAGTGCTAGAGATAGGGGGACAGGGAACTACGAGCAGTACTTC. Translation: CSARDRGTGNYEQYF.

This clonotype was seen many times. The gene calls are TRBV12-3 or TRBV12-4 and TRBJ2-1; the match to TRBD1 covers 7 bases. Trimming cost V 3 bases and J 3 bases; bases outside gene matches: 5. The CDR3 is 15 residues long. The chain's CDR3 is CASSLGRGIYNEQFF. For the CDR3, the DNA is TGTGCCAGCAGTTTGGGCAGGGGGATCTACAATGAGCAGTTCTTC.

The chain employs TRBV29-1 and TRBJ2-7; D is unclear. V was cut by 0 bases and J by 3 bases, with 15 bases left in between. CDR3 length equals 15 residues. CDR1 and CDR2 from the germline V gene are SQVTM and ANQGSEA. The CDR3 DNA reads as TGCAGCGTTGAAGATGAAGGGATAGAAGACTACGAGCAGTACTTC. Protein sequence: CSVEDEGIEDYEQYF.

The sample holds many counts of this clonotype. This chain uses TRBV6-2 or TRBV6-3 with TRBJ1-2; TRBD1 might be the D (6 bases). The CDR3 extends over 15 amino acids. V lost 0 bases and J lost 8, with 16 bases in between. Germline V CDR1 and CDR2: MNHEY, SVGEGT. The DNA for the CDR3 is TGTGCCAGCAGTTACTCCCCGGACAGAGCCGGGGGCTACACCTTC. This gives the protein CASSYSPDRAGGYTF.

This chain links TRBV7-2 with TRBJ2-1; D might be TRBD2 (6 bases). Trimming cost V 5 bases and J 5 bases, with 16 bases left between them. The CDR3 contains 15 residues. Germline CDR1 SGHTA, CDR2 FQGNSA. As DNA, the CDR3 is TGTGCCAGCAGCGCGACTGGGACTTTGAACAATGAGCAGTTCTTC. Residues: CASSATGTLNNEQFF.

This clonotype has more than one count but fewer than ten. The J gene is TRBJ2-2, the V gene TRBV15; TRBD2 might be the D (5 bases). Deletions cut 2 bases from V and 3 bases from J, with 7 bases between. Germline V gene data show CDR1 as LNHNV and CDR2 as YYDKDF (reference sequence). The CDR3 consists of 14 residues. CDR3 sequence reads: CATSRHGDTGELFF. The CDR3 DNA reads TGTGCCACCAGCAGACACGGGGACACCGGGGAGCTGTTTTTT. The whole variable domain, remainder taken from reference TRBV15 and TRBJ2-2, is DAMVIQNPRYQVTQFGKPVTLSCSQTLNHNVMYWYQQKSSQAPKLLFHYYDKDFNNEADTPDNFQSRRPNTSFCFLDIRSPGLGDTAMYLCATSRHGDTGELFFGEGSRLTVL.

This clonotype showed up many times. The V and J genes are TRBV12-3 or TRBV12-4 and TRBJ2-7; possibly TRBD1 for D (7 bases). The CDR3 has 15 residues. Between the trimmed V and J ends, which lost 2 bases and 2 bases, there was a span of 13 bases. The CDR3 nucleotides are TGTGCCAGCAGTTTACGCGGGACAGTTCCCTACGAGCAGTACTTC. This encodes CASSLRGTVPYEQYF.

The chain combines TRBV7-9 with TRBJ1-2; tentative D call: TRBD1 (6 bases). Germline CDR1 is SEHNR and CDR2 is FQNEAQ (reference sequence). V was cut by 7 bases and J by 0 bases, with 18 bases left in between. The CDR3 runs to 16 residues. In nucleotides, the CDR3 is TGTGCCAGCACCCCTAGTGGGGGGGCGCCTAACTATGGCTACACCTTC. Translation gives CASTPSGGAPNYGYTF.

This clonotype was observed a handful of times. The chain recombines TRBV4-2 with TRBJ2-5; no reliable D call. The CDR3 contains 15 residues. Looked up from germline, CDR1 is LGHNA and CDR2 is YNFKEQ. Between the trimmed V and J ends, which lost 0 bases and 4 bases, there was a span of 12 bases. DNA for the CDR3: TGTGCCAGCAGCCAAGACCTCGACGGGCGAGAGACCCAGTACTTC. It is translated as CASSQDLDGRETQYF.

This clonotype was counted at least ten times. The DNA for the CDR3 is TGCGCCAGCAGCCAACATCCGAGATTAACAGGGACCGGGGAGCTGTTTTTT. Translation gives CASSQHPRLTGTGELFF. The chain is built from TRBV4-3 and TRBJ2-2, with D possibly TRBD1 on 6 matching bases. The V gene's germline CDR1 is LGHNA and CDR2 YSLEER. Trimming stripped 2 bases from V and 5 bases from J, with 18 bases between. The CDR3 totals 17 residues.

This clonotype was counted once. This clone may be a read error of a much larger clone one base away. The V and J genes are TRBV12-5 and TRBJ2-7; D is undetermined. Germline V gene lookup returns CDR1 LGHNT and CDR2 FRNRAP. This CDR3 has 12 amino acids. The CDR3 here is CASAARNYEQHF. CDR3 in DNA: TGTGCCAGTGCCGCCAGGAACTACGAGCAGCACTTC.

This clonotype was recorded at least ten times. The chain combines TRBV7-8 with TRBJ2-3; 11 bases agree with TRBD1. The germline V gene encodes CDR1 SGHVS and CDR2 FQNEAQ. V trimming: 5 bases; J trimming: 3 bases; junction bases outside the gene matches: 4. This CDR3 has 15 residues. CDR3 DNA: TGTGCCAGCAGCAACCGGGACAGGGGGACAGATACGCAGTATTTT. Translation gives CASSNRDRGTDTQYF.

This clonotype was detected a few times. This sequence joins TRBV5-1 and TRBJ2-3; TRBD2 matches at 9 bases. The CDR3 length is 16 residues. Trimming at V came to 1 base and at J to 4 bases, leaving 7 bases not matched to a gene. In germline, CDR1 is SGHRS, CDR2 YFSETQ. The CDR3 here is CASSLPGLARADTQYF. CDR3 coding DNA: TGCGCCAGCAGCTTGCCGGGACTAGCCAGGGCAGATACGCAGTATTTT.

This clonotype was detected only a few times. The rearrangement joins TRBV13 to TRBJ1-5, with TRBD1 matching 7 bases. The length of the CDR3 is 14 residues. The J segment lost 1 base and the V segment lost 7 bases, leaving 4 bases of the junction unmatched. CDR1 and CDR2 (germline): PRHDT, FYEKMQ (reference sequence). The CDR3 DNA sequence: TGTGCCAGCACCTTCAGGGGGAGCAATCAGCCCCAGCATTTT. Protein product: CASTFRGSNQPQHF.

There are a few counts of this clonotype. This chain joins TRBV13 and TRBJ2-1; either TRBD1 or TRBD2 may supply D (6 bases each). Deletions cut 5 bases from V and 5 bases from J, with 13 bases between. The V gene's germline CDR1 is PRHDT and CDR2 FYEKMQ (reference sequence). CDR3 length: 14 amino acids. The CDR3 DNA follows: TGTGCCAGCAGCGGAAGGGGGGCGAACAATGAGCAGTTCTTC. This encodes CASSGRGANNEQFF.

The sample holds a few counts of this clonotype. A junction end diverges from the germline sequence, so it may reflect a read error. The gene calls are TRBV4-1 and TRBJ2-2; perhaps D is TRBD1 or TRBD2 (5 bases each). The CDR3 extends over 15 amino acids. Germline CDR1 is MGHRA and CDR2 is YSYEKL. This CDR3 reads CTSSPWDQLGGELFF. CDR3 DNA sequence: TGCACCAGCAGCCCATGGGACCAACTGGGCGGGGAGCTGTTTTTT.

There are a few counts of this clonotype. V and J are TRBV20-1 and TRBJ2-1; 12 positions match TRBD2. Per the germline V gene, CDR1 is DFQATT and CDR2 is SNEGSKA (reference sequence). Trimming at V came to 6 bases and at J to 11 bases, leaving 8 bases not matched to a gene. The CDR3 runs to 13 residues. CDR3 residues: CSARTSGASKQFF. The CDR3, as DNA: TGCAGTGCCCGGACTAGCGGGGCCTCGAAGCAGTTCTTC.